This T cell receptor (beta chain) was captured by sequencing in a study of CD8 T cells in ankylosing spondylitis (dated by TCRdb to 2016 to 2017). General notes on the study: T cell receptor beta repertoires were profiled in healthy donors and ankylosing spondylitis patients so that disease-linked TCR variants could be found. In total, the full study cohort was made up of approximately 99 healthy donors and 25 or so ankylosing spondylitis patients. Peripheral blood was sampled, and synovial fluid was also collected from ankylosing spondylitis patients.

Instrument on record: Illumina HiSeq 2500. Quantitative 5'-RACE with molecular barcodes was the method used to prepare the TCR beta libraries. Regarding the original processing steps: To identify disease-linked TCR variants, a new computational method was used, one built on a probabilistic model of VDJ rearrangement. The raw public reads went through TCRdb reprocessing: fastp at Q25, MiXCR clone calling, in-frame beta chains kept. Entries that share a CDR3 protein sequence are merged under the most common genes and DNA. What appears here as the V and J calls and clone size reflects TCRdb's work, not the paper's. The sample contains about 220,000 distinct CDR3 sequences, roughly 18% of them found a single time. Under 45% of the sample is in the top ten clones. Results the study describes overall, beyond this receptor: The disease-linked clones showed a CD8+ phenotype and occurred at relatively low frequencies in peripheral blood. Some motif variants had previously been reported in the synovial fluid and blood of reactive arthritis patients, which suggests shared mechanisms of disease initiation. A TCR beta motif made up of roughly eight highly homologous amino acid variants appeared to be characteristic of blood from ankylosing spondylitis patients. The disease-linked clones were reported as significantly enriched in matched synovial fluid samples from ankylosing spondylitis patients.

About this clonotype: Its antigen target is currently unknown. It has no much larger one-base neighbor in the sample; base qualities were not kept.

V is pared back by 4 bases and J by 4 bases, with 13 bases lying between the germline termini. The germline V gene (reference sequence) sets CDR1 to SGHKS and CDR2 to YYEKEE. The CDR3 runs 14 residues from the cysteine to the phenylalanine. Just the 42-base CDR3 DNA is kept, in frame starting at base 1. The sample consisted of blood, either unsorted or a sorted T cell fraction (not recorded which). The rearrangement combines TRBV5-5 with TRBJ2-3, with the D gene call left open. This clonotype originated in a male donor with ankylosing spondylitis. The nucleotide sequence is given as TGTGCCAGCAGCCCCGTTTCGAGGCCAGATACGCAGTATTTT. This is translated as CASSPVSRPDTQYF.